The source of this T cell receptor beta chain is a study of breast tumors, draining lymph nodes, adjacent tissues. TCRdb fed the multiplex PCR reads into MiXCR, producing one record per CDR3 protein. The sample has about 200,000 distinct CDR3 sequences, approximately 30% seen once. Breast cancer patients provided tissue from their axillary draining lymph nodes. The length of the CDR3 is 16 residues. The trim removed 5 bases at V and 3 bases at J, leaving 7 bases unmatched. Study-wide points: The data were judged consistent with most tumor T cells coming from lymph node and expanding in tumor. Compared with basal-like, luminal-like tumors shared significantly more repertoire with nontumor tissue.

Points on this clonotype: The antigen is not known.

The source material was axillary lymph node tissue. This rearrangement joins TRBV12-3 or TRBV12-4 to TRBJ2-3; 11 bases line up with TRBD2. The sequence derives from a female donor with breast cancer. Some clones in this sample may be carry-over from other donors' samples. CDR3 region: CASSPVAGGITDTQYF. The CDR3 DNA is TGTGCCAGCAGTCCTGTAGCGGGAGGGATAACAGATACGCAGTATTTT.